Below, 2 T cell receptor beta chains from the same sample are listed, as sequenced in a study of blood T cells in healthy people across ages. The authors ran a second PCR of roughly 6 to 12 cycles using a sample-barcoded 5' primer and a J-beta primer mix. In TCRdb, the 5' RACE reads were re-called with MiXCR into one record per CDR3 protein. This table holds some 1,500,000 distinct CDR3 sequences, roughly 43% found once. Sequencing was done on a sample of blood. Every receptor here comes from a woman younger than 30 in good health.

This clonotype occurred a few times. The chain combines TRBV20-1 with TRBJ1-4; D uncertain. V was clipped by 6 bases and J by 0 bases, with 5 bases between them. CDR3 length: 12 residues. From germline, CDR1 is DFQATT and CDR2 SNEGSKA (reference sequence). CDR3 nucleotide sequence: TGCAGTGCCCGAGCAACTAATGAAAAACTGTTTTTT. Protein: CSARATNEKLFF.

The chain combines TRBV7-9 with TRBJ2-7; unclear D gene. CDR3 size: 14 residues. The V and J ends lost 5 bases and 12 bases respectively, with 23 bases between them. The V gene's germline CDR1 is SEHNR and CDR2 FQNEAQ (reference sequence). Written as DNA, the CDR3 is TGTGCCAGCAGCCAAGGGATGCCGATTATGTTGCGGTACTTC. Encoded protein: CASSQGMPIMLRYF.